The 18 T cell receptor beta chains below come from one sample, sequenced in a study of early T cells in non-severe SARS-CoV-2 infection. TCRdb reanalysed the 5' RACE reads using MiXCR and keeps one entry per CDR3 protein. There are around 58,000 distinct CDR3 sequences in the sample; about an eighth occur only once, and about 9.7% lies in the top ten. The sequenced material came from whole blood. The receptors derive from an adult who was a healthcare worker with PCR-confirmed SARS-CoV-2 infection or an uninfected control (not recorded which).

This clonotype was seen repeatedly, ten times or more. The J gene is TRBJ1-2, the V gene TRBV29-1, with 11 bases lining up with TRBD1. The V gene end was trimmed by 2 bases and the J gene end by 7 bases; junction bases not matched to a gene: 3. From germline, CDR1 is SQVTM and CDR2 ANQGSEA. The CDR3 consists of 13 residues. CDR3 sequence: CSVERTGGTGYTF. The CDR3 DNA reads TGCAGCGTTGAAAGGACAGGGGGCACTGGCTACACCTTC.

The table lists this clonotype with many counts. The chain is built from TRBV9 and TRBJ2-3; TRBD2 agrees at 7 bases. Germline lookup yields CDR1 SGDLS and CDR2 YYNGEE. The V segment lost 6 bases and the J segment 2 bases; nucleotides outside the gene matches: 9. The CDR3 contains 15 residues. This CDR3 is CASKIGLVSTDTQYF. The DNA for the CDR3 is TGTGCCAGCAAAATCGGACTAGTTTCCACAGATACGCAGTATTTT.

This clonotype was found many times. The V call is TRBV7-8, the J call TRBJ2-3; 8 bases fit TRBD2. Germline CDR1 and CDR2: SGHVS and FQNEAQ. After removal of 2 bases from V and 2 bases from J, the junction contained 3 bases not matched to a gene. This CDR3 region has 15 residues. CDR3 sequence: CASSLPAGATDTQYF. The CDR3 region has the DNA TGTGCCAGCAGCTTACCAGCGGGAGCCACAGATACGCAGTATTTT.

This clonotype was observed once. The rearrangement links TRBV1 to TRBJ2-4; the table's D gene call, TRBD1, was not cross checked with the DNA. TRBV1 is a recognized pseudogene. This CDR3 is built from 16 residues. In DNA form, the CDR3 reads TGCACCAGCAGCCAAGATAGACAGGGGGGCAAAAACATTCAGTACTTC. Protein sequence: CTSSQDRQGGKNIQYF.

This clonotype has a count of ten or more. The chain is built from TRBV3-1 and TRBJ2-7, with TRBD2 matching over 7 bases. V dropped 2 bases and J dropped 5; count of bases not matched to a gene: 9. The germline V gene has CDR1 LGHDT and CDR2 YNNKEL (reference sequence). There are 15 residues in the CDR3. The CDR3 DNA reads as TGTGCCAGCAGCCAATCCGGCGGGAGTATCAACGAGCAGTACTTC. It codes for CASSQSGGSINEQYF.

This clonotype has a single count. The chain carries TRBV4-1 and TRBJ2-7, with D possibly matching TRBD2 (5 bases). V was shortened by 0 bases and J by 2 bases, with 8 bases between the two germline ends. This CDR3 is 14 amino acids long. The germline V gene encodes CDR1 MGHRA and CDR2 YSYEKL. The CDR3 coding sequence is TGCGCCAGCAGCCAAGATAGCGTCCCCTACGAGCAGTACTTC. This encodes CASSQDSVPYEQYF.

This clonotype has just a few counts. V and J are TRBV6-5 and TRBJ2-1; 8 positions agree with TRBD1. From germline, CDR1 is MNHEY and CDR2 SVGAGI. With V trimmed by 6 bases and J by 8 bases, 0 bases remained unmatched. The CDR3 consists of 11 residues. Here the CDR3 reads CASSRGHEQFF. DNA for the CDR3: TGTGCCAGCAGCAGGGGGCATGAGCAGTTCTTC.

This clonotype was counted a single time. A read error is possible here, since a much larger clone lies one base away. CDR3 in amino acids: CASSLSGRLEETQYF. The CDR3 DNA reads TGTGCCAGCAGTCTGTCGGGCAGATTGGAAGAGACCCAGTACTTC. V is TRBV12-3 or TRBV12-4 and J is TRBJ2-5; D unclear. The CDR3 has 15 residues. V was trimmed by 5 bases and J by 3 bases, leaving 16 bases between them.

This clonotype was seen a few times. The J gene is TRBJ2-2, the V gene TRBV7-8; D may be TRBD1 (5 bases). V dropped 5 bases and J dropped 9 bases, with 13 bases sitting between them. Germline CDR1 is SGHVS and CDR2 is FQNEAQ. The CDR3 spans 13 residues. The CDR3 loop reads CASSATGVWELFF. The DNA of the CDR3 is TGTGCCAGCAGCGCAACAGGAGTGTGGGAGCTGTTTTTT.

This clonotype was found a few times. The chain links TRBV5-6 to TRBJ2-7; no clear D. This CDR3 is 12 amino acids long. V was shortened by 4 bases and J by 6 bases, with 11 bases between the two germline ends. The germline gives CDR1 SGHDT, CDR2 YYEEEE. CDR3 sequence (DNA): TGTGCCAGCAGCCAGACTGCTGTCGAGCAGTACTTC. Amino acid sequence: CASSQTAVEQYF.

The table lists this clonotype with a few counts. The V and J genes are TRBV27 and TRBJ2-1, with 13 nucleotides matching TRBD2. CDR1 MNHEY and CDR2 SMNVEV come from the germline V gene (reference sequence). Trimming removed 4 bases from V and 10 bases from J; junction bases left unmatched: 7. The CDR3 is 15 residues long. In DNA, the CDR3 is TGTGCCAGCAGTTCTCCCGGGACTAGCGGGAAGGAGCAGTTCTTC. Protein: CASSSPGTSGKEQFF.

This clonotype has only a few counts. The CDR3 DNA reads as TGTGCCACCAGCAGAGGGACAGGGAAAGAGACCCAGTACTTC. Translating gives CATSRGTGKETQYF. This chain joins TRBV15 and TRBJ2-5, with 8 bases that match TRBD1. Germline CDR1 and CDR2: LNHNV and YYDKDF (reference sequence). This CDR3 contains 14 residues. J was trimmed by 3 bases and V by 1 base; bases with no gene match: 1.

The genes are TRBV20-1 and TRBJ1-4, with 9 bases aligning to TRBD1. The CDR3 extends over 15 amino acids. V shed 6 bases, J shed 7 bases, and the junction held 12 bases outside the gene matches. Germline V gives CDR1 DFQATT, CDR2 SNEGSKA (reference sequence). The DNA of the CDR3 is TGCAGTGCGCCGAGGCGGGACAGGGTCCTTGAAAAACTGTTTTTT. Its translation: CSAPRRDRVLEKLFF.

This clonotype showed up just a few times. The V call is TRBV20-1, the J call TRBJ2-1, with D maybe TRBD2 (6 bases). CDR3 length equals 15 residues. The germline CDR1 and CDR2 sequences are DFQATT and SNEGSKA (reference sequence). The V end was cut by 6 bases, the J end by 0 bases, with 15 bases between. CDR3 DNA: TGCAGTGCCCCGGGACTCCCAAGCTCCTACAATGAGCAGTTCTTC. Protein product: CSAPGLPSSYNEQFF.

This clonotype was seen repeatedly, ten times or more. The chain uses TRBV20-1 and TRBJ2-7; 10 bases fit TRBD2. Germline lookup yields CDR1 DFQATT and CDR2 SNEGSKA (reference sequence). This CDR3 has 14 residues. The V and J ends lost 6 bases and 2 bases, in that order; junction bases with no gene match: 7. Written as DNA, the CDR3 is TGCAGTGCCCAGCAAGCGGGAGGGCCCTACGAGCAGTACTTC. Translated: CSAQQAGGPYEQYF.

The V call is TRBV7-9, the J call TRBJ2-3; D unresolved. Trimming took off 3 bases at V and 0 bases at J, with 13 bases between the two ends. Germline V gene data show CDR1 as SEHNR and CDR2 as FQNEAQ (reference sequence). The CDR3 has 16 residues. DNA of the CDR3: TGTGCCAGCAGCTTCCCGGGTTGGGGTAGCACAGATACGCAGTATTTT. It is translated as CASSFPGWGSTDTQYF.

The genes are TRBV18 and TRBJ2-1, with D possibly TRBD2 on 6 matching bases. The CDR3 contains 17 residues. Germline CDR1 is KGHSH and CDR2 is LQKENI. V was shortened by 0 bases and J by 0 bases, with 12 bases between the two germline ends. CDR3 in amino acids: CASSPPGSGGSYNEQFF. Here the CDR3 DNA reads TGTGCCAGCTCACCACCAGGGTCCGGGGGCTCCTACAATGAGCAGTTCTTC.

This clonotype was seen ten or more times. The chain combines TRBV5-6 with TRBJ2-5, with 7 nucleotides matching TRBD1. The J segment lost 2 bases and the V segment lost 4 bases, leaving 5 bases of the junction unmatched. This CDR3 contains 14 residues. Germline loops: CDR1 SGHDT, CDR2 YYEEEE. The chain's CDR3 is CASSHGTAQETQYF. The CDR3 region has the DNA TGTGCCAGCAGCCACGGGACAGCTCAAGAGACCCAGTACTTC.